This T cell receptor beta chain was identified in a study of naive and memory T cell subsets. The germline CDR1 and CDR2 sequences are PRHDT and FYEKMQ (reference sequence). Germline trimming cut 8 bases from V and 3 bases from J; bases unmatched to any gene: 5. The CDR3 is 14 residues long. Points from the study as a whole: The RNA method is potentially sensitive to activation and differentiation changes.

Ligated cDNA underwent four rounds of PCR with nested alpha and beta constant region primers and SP2. MiXCR was run by TCRdb on the UMI-ligation and nested PCR reads, yielding one entry per CDR3 protein. The repertoire consists of around 37,000 distinct CDR3 sequences, with 8% to 13% occurring once and the leading ten covering almost 4%. Treatment indicated: skin biopsy from PPD injection site in Mantoux-positive individual. An oligonucleotide containing a UMI was ligated to the 3' end of TCR cDNA. Reverse transcription used DNase-treated unsorted total RNA, aiming for 1 to 1000 ng. Of note for this clonotype: The antigen remains undetermined.

The TCR sequence derives from an adult in good health. This specimen consisted of skin, obtained from a tuberculin skin test site. The genes are TRBV13 and TRBJ1-5; 9 nucleotides line up with TRBD1. This CDR3 is CASGTGKNNQPQHF. The CDR3 nucleotides read TGTGCCAGCGGGACAGGGAAGAACAATCAGCCCCAGCATTTT. Drawing the rest from reference TRBV13 and TRBJ1-5, the complete variable domain is AAGVIQSPRHLIKEKRETATLKCYPIPRHDTVYWYQQGPGQDPQFLISFYEKMQSDKGSIPDRFSAQQFSDYHSELNMSSLELGDSALYFCASGTGKNNQPQHFGDGTRLSIL.